Listed here are 25 T cell receptor beta chains from one sample, sequenced in a study of OX40 agonist ivuxolimab in advanced cancers. The assay was immunoSEQ multiplex PCR, and TCRdb's table has in-frame clones only and misses some. Of over 95,000 clones in the sample, roughly 90% were seen once. The sample in question was CD4+ or CD8+ T cells sorted from blood, obtained in a trial of the OX40 agonist ivuxolimab. These receptor sequences come from an adult with an advanced solid tumor such as melanoma, head and neck, liver or kidney cancer.

The rearrangement links TRBV7-2 to TRBJ2-3; TRBD2 is a possible D gene (5 bases). V gave up 4 bases and J gave up 2 bases, with 7 bases separating them. This CDR3 comprises 13 residues. CDR1 is SGHTA, CDR2 FQGNSA, per germline. This CDR3 reads CASSSAATDTQYF. The DNA for the CDR3 is TGTGCCAGCAGCTCAGCGGCCACAGATACGCAGTATTTT.

The chain employs TRBV5-1 and TRBJ2-2; TRBD1 aligns across 8 bases. The CDR3 sequence is 14 residues long. Per the germline V gene, CDR1 is SGHRS and CDR2 is YFSETQ. The J segment lost 3 bases and the V segment lost 8 bases, leaving 6 bases of the junction unmatched. CDR3: CASSGQGDTGELFF. The CDR3 nucleotides read TGCGCCAGTTCAGGACAGGGCGACACCGGGGAGCTGTTTTTT.

V usage is TRBV18 and J usage is TRBJ2-1, with D tentatively TRBD2 (5 bases). The germline CDR1 and CDR2 sequences are KGHSH and LQKENI. The germline V and J ends were trimmed by 5 bases and 0 bases, with 17 bases remaining between them. The CDR3 loop spans 17 amino acids. CDR3 nucleotide sequence: TGTGCCAGCTCAATCCTAGCACAGACCAGCTCCTACAATGAGCAGTTCTTC. Amino acid sequence: CASSILAQTSSYNEQFF.

The chain is built from TRBV4-1 and TRBJ2-7; 9 bases match TRBD1. V shed 1 base, J shed 3 bases, and the junction held 4 bases outside the gene matches. This CDR3 spans 15 amino acids. Germline V gene data show CDR1 as MGHRA and CDR2 as YSYEKL. This CDR3 reads CASSQAGQGIYEQYF. The CDR3 DNA reads TGCGCCAGCAGCCAAGCAGGACAGGGGATCTACGAGCAGTACTTC.

The genes are TRBV28 and TRBJ1-2; TRBD1 is a possible D gene (5 bases). The V gene lost 4 bases and the J gene lost 2 bases, with 11 bases spanning the gap. Germline loops: CDR1 MDHEN, CDR2 SYDVKM. The CDR3 length is 14 residues. CDR3 bases: TGTGCCAGCAGTTCAGTAGACAGAAACTATGGCTACACCTTC. Translation: CASSSVDRNYGYTF.

The chain has TRBV4-1 and TRBJ2-3, with no clear D. Germline lookup yields CDR1 MGHRA and CDR2 YSYEKL. CDR3 length: 13 amino acids. Trimming stripped 0 bases from V and 2 bases from J, with 3 bases between. CDR3: CASSQDPTDTQYF. The CDR3 DNA is TGCGCCAGCAGCCAAGATCCCACAGATACGCAGTATTTT.

The genes are TRBV5-6 and TRBJ1-1, with D perhaps TRBD1 (6 bases). CDR3 length: 14 residues. V dropped 4 bases and J dropped 6 bases, with 16 bases sitting between them. Germline V gene sequence: CDR1 SGHDT, CDR2 YYEEEE. The CDR3 protein is CASSPRAGAPEAFF. The CDR3 DNA reads as TGTGCCAGCAGCCCAAGGGCAGGGGCCCCTGAAGCTTTCTTT.

This clone was observed once. This chain connects TRBV7-2 to TRBJ2-1, with 12 nucleotides matching TRBD2. Trimming cost V 4 bases and J 6 bases; bases outside gene matches: 7. The germline V gene has CDR1 SGHTA and CDR2 FQGNSA. The CDR3 is made up of 16 amino acids. The CDR3, as DNA: TGTGCCAGCAGCTCCGAGACTAGCGGGAGTGGCAATGAGCAGTTCTTC. It is translated as CASSSETSGSGNEQFF.

The genes are TRBV11-2 and TRBJ2-3, with 12 bases identical to TRBD2. The CDR3 has 16 residues. V lost 5 bases to trimming and J lost 3 bases; unmatched junction nucleotides: 6. Germline assignment: CDR1 SGHAT and CDR2 FQNNGV. The CDR3 reads CASSARLAGGTDTQYF. In DNA, the CDR3 is TGTGCCAGCAGCGCCAGGCTAGCGGGAGGGACAGATACGCAGTATTTT. Full variable domain (missing parts from reference TRBV11-2 and TRBJ2-3): EAGVAQSPRYKIIEKRQSVAFWCNPISGHATLYWYQQILGQGPKLLIQFQNNGVVDDSQLPKDRFSAERLKGVDSTLKIQPAKLEDSAVYLCASSARLAGGTDTQYFGPGTRLTVL.

This chain connects TRBV7-3 to TRBJ2-2; D is unclear. Looked up from germline, CDR1 is SGHTA and CDR2 is FQGTGA. With 2 bases removed from V and 2 bases from J, the gap between germline ends came to 9 bases. This CDR3 is built from 15 residues. The CDR3 loop is CASSLSGGNTGELFF. The DNA for the CDR3 is TGTGCCAGCAGCTTATCTGGCGGTAACACCGGGGAGCTGTTTTTT.

V usage is TRBV13 and J usage is TRBJ2-7; no reliable D call. The CDR3 has 11 residues. V was pared by 1 base and J by 6 bases, with 4 bases between. Germline-derived CDR1 and CDR2 are PRHDT and FYEKMQ (reference sequence). Here the CDR3 reads CASSLAREQYF. CDR3 nucleotide sequence: TGTGCCAGCAGCTTAGCCCGCGAGCAGTACTTC.

This clone was detected only a few times. The V and J genes are TRBV4-3 and TRBJ1-2; no definite D call. Germline loops: CDR1 LGHNA, CDR2 YSLEER. The CDR3 has 16 residues. V dropped 0 bases and J dropped 5 bases, with 16 bases sitting between them. The CDR3 nucleotides read TGCGCCAGCAGCCAAGAAGCCAATTCCCCCAGGTATGGCTACACCTTC. Encoded protein: CASSQEANSPRYGYTF.

The chain couples TRBV28 to TRBJ2-7; TRBD1 aligns across 10 bases. With V trimmed by 5 bases and J by 7 bases, 11 bases remained unmatched. Germline CDR1 reads MDHEN; CDR2 reads SYDVKM. There are 15 residues in the CDR3. CDR3 loop: CASSPQGTGAKEQYF. The CDR3 DNA is TGTGCCAGCAGTCCTCAAGGGACAGGGGCCAAGGAGCAGTACTTC.

J is TRBJ2-4 and V is TRBV5-4; tentative D call: TRBD2 (6 bases). This CDR3 has 17 residues. Germline-derived CDR1 and CDR2 are SGHNT and YYREEE (reference sequence). Trimming removed 0 bases at V and 0 bases at J, with 13 bases between. CDR3 DNA: TGTGCCAGCAGCTTGGGGGGAGGCCGGATAGCCAAAAACATTCAGTACTTC. Its translation: CASSLGGGRIAKNIQYF.

This chain joins TRBV10-3 and TRBJ2-5; no definite D call. CDR3 size: 15 residues. Germline V gene sequence: CDR1 ENHRY, CDR2 SYGVKD. The germline V and J ends were trimmed by 5 bases and 0 bases, with 13 bases remaining between them. The CDR3 here is CAISQTPANQETQYF. The DNA for the CDR3 is TGTGCCATCAGTCAAACCCCAGCCAACCAAGAGACCCAGTACTTC.

The V call is TRBV21-1, the J call TRBJ2-7; the table assigns TRBD1, which was not confirmed against the DNA. TRBV21-1 is noted as a pseudogene. The CDR3 length is 19 residues. The DNA of the CDR3 is TGTGCCAGCAGCAAAGGGCCGGGACAGGGCTGCCCTCCTCCGTACGAGCAGTACTTC. As protein: CASSKGPGQGCPPPYEQYF.

The chain combines TRBV28 with TRBJ1-2; maybe TRBD1 (6 bases). V shed 5 bases and J shed 6 bases, with 19 bases lying between them. In germline, CDR1 is MDHEN, CDR2 SYDVKM. This CDR3 has 15 residues. The CDR3 coding sequence is TGTGCCAGCAGTCTCGCCGGGGGGGGGCGAAATGGCTACACCTTC. Its translation: CASSLAGGGRNGYTF.

The chain couples TRBV30 to TRBJ1-5; D remains unclear. V was pared by 0 bases and J by 0 bases, with 3 bases between. Germline V gene sequence: CDR1 GTSNPN, CDR2 SVGIG (reference sequence). This CDR3 comprises 13 residues. The CDR3 reads CAWSVLSNQPQHF. CDR3 DNA sequence: TGTGCCTGGAGTGTACTTAGCAATCAGCCCCAGCATTTT. Complete variable domain (other parts from reference TRBV30 and TRBJ1-5): SQTIHQWPATLVQPVGSPLSLECTVEGTSNPNLYWYRQAAGRGLQLLFYSVGIGQISSEVPQNLSASRPQDRQFILSSKKLLLSDSGFYLCAWSVLSNQPQHFGDGTRLSIL.

V gene TRBV5-4 combines with J gene TRBJ1-2; D unclear. This CDR3 has 16 residues. With 3 bases removed from V and 0 bases from J, the gap between germline ends came to 15 bases. CDR1 is SGHNT and CDR2 is YYREEE in the germline V gene (reference sequence). The CDR3 DNA sequence: TGTGCCAGCAGCTCCACTAAGCGGCCTCCTAACTATGGCTACACCTTC. Protein product: CASSSTKRPPNYGYTF.

The chain joins TRBV6-1 to TRBJ2-6; the D gene is possibly TRBD1 (6 bases). Germline V gene sequence: CDR1 MNHNS, CDR2 SASEGT. Trimming took 2 bases from V and 4 from J, leaving 9 bases between them. This CDR3 spans 15 amino acids. The CDR3 reads CASSEIGTGANVLTF. In DNA, the CDR3 is TGTGCCAGCAGTGAAATAGGGACAGGGGCCAACGTCCTGACTTTC.

This chain uses TRBV7-2 with TRBJ2-7, with D possibly matching TRBD2 (6 bases). The germline V and J ends were trimmed by 3 bases and 6 bases, with 12 bases remaining between them. Looked up from germline, CDR1 is SGHTA and CDR2 is FQGNSA. The CDR3 loop spans 13 amino acids. The CDR3 nucleotides read TGTGCCAGCAGCTTTCCCGGGAGAGGCGAGCAGTACTTC. This translates into CASSFPGRGEQYF.

The chain couples TRBV7-2 to TRBJ2-7; 9 nucleotides line up with TRBD1. CDR3 length equals 14 residues. CDR1 and CDR2 (germline): SGHTA, FQGNSA. Germline trimming cut 5 bases from V and 7 bases from J; bases unmatched to any gene: 9. This chain's CDR3 is CASSPGQGMGEQYF. CDR3 nucleotides: TGTGCCAGCAGCCCCGGACAGGGGATGGGGGAGCAGTACTTC.

J is TRBJ1-1 and V is TRBV4-1; no clear D. The germline gives CDR1 MGHRA, CDR2 YSYEKL. Trimming removed 0 bases from V and 1 base from J, with 6 bases in between. The CDR3 runs to 14 residues. CDR3 DNA sequence: TGCGCCAGCAGCCAAGACAGGAGGAACACTGAAGCTTTCTTT. This encodes CASSQDRRNTEAFF.

The sample holds one count of this clone. This chain connects TRBV21-1 to TRBJ2-1. TRBV21-1 is recorded as a pseudogene. The CDR3 contains 16 residues. CDR3 residues: CASSLPRPGTHNEQFF. Here the CDR3 DNA reads TGTGCCAGCAGCCTCCCGCGGCCCGGGACCCACAATGAGCAGTTCTTC.

The J gene is TRBJ2-7, the V gene TRBV28; 8 bases are shared with TRBD1. V was pared by 3 bases and J by 1 base, with 2 bases of the junction left unmatched. The CDR3 sequence is 14 residues long. CDR1 is MDHEN and CDR2 is SYDVKM in the germline V gene. The CDR3 region is CASSLRQGSYEQYF. The CDR3 nucleotides are TGTGCCAGCAGTTTGCGACAGGGGTCCTACGAGCAGTACTTC.